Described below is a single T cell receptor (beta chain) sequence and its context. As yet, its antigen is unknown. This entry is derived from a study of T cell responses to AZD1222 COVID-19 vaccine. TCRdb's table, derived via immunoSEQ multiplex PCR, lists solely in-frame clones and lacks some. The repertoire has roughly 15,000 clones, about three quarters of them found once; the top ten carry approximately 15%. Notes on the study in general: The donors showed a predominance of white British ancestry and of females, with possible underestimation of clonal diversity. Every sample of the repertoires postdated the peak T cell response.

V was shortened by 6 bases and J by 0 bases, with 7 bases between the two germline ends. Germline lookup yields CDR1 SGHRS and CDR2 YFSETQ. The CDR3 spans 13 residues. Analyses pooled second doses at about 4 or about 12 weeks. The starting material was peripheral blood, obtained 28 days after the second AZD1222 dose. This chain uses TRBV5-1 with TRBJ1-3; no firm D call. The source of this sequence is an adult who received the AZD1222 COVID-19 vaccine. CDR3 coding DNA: TGCGCCAGCAAGTCCAGCTCTGGAAACACCATATATTTT. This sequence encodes CASKSSSGNTIYF.